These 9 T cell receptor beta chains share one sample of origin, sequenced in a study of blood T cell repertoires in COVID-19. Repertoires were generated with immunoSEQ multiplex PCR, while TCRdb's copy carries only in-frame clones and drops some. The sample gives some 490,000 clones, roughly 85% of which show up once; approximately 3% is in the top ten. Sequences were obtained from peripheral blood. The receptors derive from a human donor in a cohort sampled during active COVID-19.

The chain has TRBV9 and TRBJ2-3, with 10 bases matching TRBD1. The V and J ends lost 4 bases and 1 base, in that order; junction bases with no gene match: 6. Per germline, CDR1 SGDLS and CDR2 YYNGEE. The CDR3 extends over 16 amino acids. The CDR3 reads CASSPRQGAGTDTQYF. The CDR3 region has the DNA TGTGCCAGCAGCCCAAGACAGGGGGCCGGCACAGATACGCAGTATTTT.

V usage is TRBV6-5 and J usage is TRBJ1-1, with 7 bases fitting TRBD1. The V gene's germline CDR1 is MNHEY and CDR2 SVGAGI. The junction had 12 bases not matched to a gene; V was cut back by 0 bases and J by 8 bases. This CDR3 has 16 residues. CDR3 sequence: CASSYSLIDRVGEAFF. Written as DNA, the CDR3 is TGTGCCAGCAGTTACTCCTTAATCGACAGGGTCGGAGAAGCTTTCTTT.

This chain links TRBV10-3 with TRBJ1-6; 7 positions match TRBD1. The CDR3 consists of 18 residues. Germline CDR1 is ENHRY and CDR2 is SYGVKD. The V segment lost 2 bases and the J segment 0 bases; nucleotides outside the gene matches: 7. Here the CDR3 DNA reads TGTGCCATCAGTGAGCATGGGACAGCTAGCTCCTATAATTCACCCCTCCACTTT. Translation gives CAISEHGTASSYNSPLHF.

The CDR3 DNA reads TGTGCCAGCAGCGGGCAGGGGGCCCTAACAAATCAGCCCCAGCATTTT. Protein sequence: CASSGQGALTNQPQHF. This rearrangement joins TRBV27 to TRBJ1-5, with 8 bases fitting TRBD1. The CDR3 runs 16 residues. Trimming took 6 bases from V and 4 from J; bases not matched to a gene: 11. Germline V gives CDR1 MNHEY, CDR2 SMNVEV (reference sequence).

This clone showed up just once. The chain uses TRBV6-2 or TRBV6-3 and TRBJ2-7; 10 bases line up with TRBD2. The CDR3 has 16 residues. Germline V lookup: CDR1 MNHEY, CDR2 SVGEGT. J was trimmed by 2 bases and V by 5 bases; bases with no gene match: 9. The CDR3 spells CASSHLTSGLAYEQYF. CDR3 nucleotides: TGTGCCAGCAGTCACCTGACTAGCGGGTTGGCCTACGAGCAGTACTTC.

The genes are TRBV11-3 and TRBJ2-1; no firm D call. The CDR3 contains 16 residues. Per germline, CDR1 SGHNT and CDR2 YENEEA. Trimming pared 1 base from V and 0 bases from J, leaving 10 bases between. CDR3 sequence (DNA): TGTGCCAGCAGCTTAGGAGGCGGCAGCTCCTACAATGAGCAGTTCTTC. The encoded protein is CASSLGGGSSYNEQFF.

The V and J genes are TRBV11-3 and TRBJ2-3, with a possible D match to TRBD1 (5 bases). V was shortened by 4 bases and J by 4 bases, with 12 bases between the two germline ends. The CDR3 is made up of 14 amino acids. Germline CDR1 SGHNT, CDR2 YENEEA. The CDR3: CASSSGLGADTQYF. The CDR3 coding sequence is TGTGCCAGCAGCTCCGGCCTAGGGGCAGATACGCAGTATTTT.

The CDR3 region is CATSDSRGGETDTQYF. CDR3 coding DNA: TGTGCCACCAGTGATTCTCGGGGGGGTGAGACAGATACGCAGTATTTT. The chain has TRBV24-1 and TRBJ2-3; 8 bases map to TRBD2. From germline, CDR1 is KGHDR and CDR2 SFDVKD. V shed 2 bases and J 3 bases; nucleotides not matched to a gene: 6. This CDR3 has 16 residues.

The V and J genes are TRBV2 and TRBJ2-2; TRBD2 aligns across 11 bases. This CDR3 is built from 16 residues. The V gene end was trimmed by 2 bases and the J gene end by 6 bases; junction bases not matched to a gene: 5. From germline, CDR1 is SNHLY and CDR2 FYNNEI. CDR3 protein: CASSERSGRGAGELFF. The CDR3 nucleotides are TGTGCCAGCAGTGAACGTAGCGGGAGGGGGGCCGGGGAGCTGTTTTTT.